These 4 T cell receptor beta chains were sequenced from one sample in a study of blood T cell repertoires in COVID-19. TCRdb keeps only in-frame clones here, not all; method: immunoSEQ multiplex PCR. The data hold 320,000 or so clones, with approximately 88% observed a single time. What was sequenced was PBMCs or T cells enriched from blood (not recorded which). The receptor set was obtained from a man aged 30 to 39 who had recovered from COVID-19.

The V gene is TRBV12-5, the J gene TRBJ1-6; tentatively, D is TRBD1 (6 bases). Germline values: CDR1 LGHNT, CDR2 FRNRAP. Between the trimmed V and J ends, which lost 6 bases and 7 bases, there was a span of 7 bases. There are 12 residues in the CDR3. The CDR3 spells CASGQGNSPLHF. CDR3 DNA sequence: TGTGCTAGTGGACAGGGAAATTCACCCCTCCACTTT.

The chain carries TRBV19 and TRBJ1-1, with a tentative D call TRBD1 (6 bases). The CDR3 is 14 amino acids. Per germline, CDR1 LNHDA and CDR2 SQIVND (reference sequence). V shed 5 bases and J shed 9 bases, with 19 bases lying between them. The DNA of the CDR3 is TGTGCCAGTAGTGCGGACAGCGCCGCCGCTCAAGCTTTCTTT. Its protein is CASSADSAAAQAFF. The entire variable domain, with the rest obtained from reference TRBV19 and TRBJ1-1, is as follows: DGGITQSPKYLFRKEGQNVTLSCEQNLNHDAMYWYRQDPGQGLRLIYYSQIVNDFQKGDIAEGYSVSREKKESFPLTVTSAQKNPTAFYLCASSADSAAAQAFFGQGTRLTVV.

V is TRBV19 and J is TRBJ2-2; 8 bases line up with TRBD1. CDR1 is LNHDA and CDR2 is SQIVND in the germline V gene (reference sequence). The CDR3 is 15 amino acids. V lost 7 bases to trimming and J lost 6 bases; unmatched junction nucleotides: 10. This chain's CDR3 is CASIRQGMGSGELFF. In DNA, the CDR3 is TGTGCCAGTATACGACAGGGGATGGGGTCCGGGGAGCTGTTTTTT.

The genes are TRBV5-1 and TRBJ2-1, with D unresolved. Trimming pared 4 bases from V and 3 bases from J, leaving 20 bases between. This CDR3 has 17 residues. CDR1 is SGHRS, CDR2 YFSETQ, per germline. The CDR3 region is CASSPFPSERIYNEQFF. The CDR3 DNA follows: TGCGCCAGCAGCCCTTTCCCCAGCGAGCGAATCTACAATGAGCAGTTCTTC.